This T cell receptor beta chain stems from a study of blood T cell repertoires in COVID-19 (dated by TCRdb to the early 2020s). Regarding the complete study: Samples from collaborators originated in the United States, Italy and Spain and spanned both the acute and convalescent phases of COVID-19. The material from the prospective study consisted of cDNA or gDNA derived from T cells, B-cell-depleted T cells, or PBMCs. Deeply sampled blood TCRbeta repertoires from subjects exposed to, actively infected with, or recovered from COVID-19 were included in the dataset. The repertoires were released in a freely available public database intended as a resource for research on the immune response to SARS-CoV-2. The samples were drawn from two sources: the first 160 participants of the ongoing ImmuneRACE study, and some 1,300 subjects contributed by 6 global collaborators. Sample metadata almost always included a de-identified subject ID, COVID-19 status, age in years and sex. Where HLA class I and class II types were available, the types were taken from metadata supplied by the sample provider, not from assay-based typing. What the research found in general, with its limitations: The amount of clinical and demographic metadata varied by source and participant and was provided uncurated.

Based on the germline V gene (reference sequence), the CDR1 and CDR2 sequences are SEHNR and FQNEAQ. Germline trimming: 5 bases from V, 3 bases from J; junction bases outside gene matches: 10. Measured from the cysteine to the phenylalanine, the CDR3 is 16 residues long. The DNA shown is the 48-base CDR3, in frame from base 1. The collaborating institutions used their own protocols to collect whole blood in K2EDTA tubes. For TCRbeta analysis, collaborators shipped samples as frozen whole blood, isolated PBMCs, or DNA extracted from either of those sample types. This clone is regarded as medium-sized (0.01 to 0.1%). This receptor's antigen is unknown. Per-nucleotide qualities are absent, and no much larger clonotype sits a single base away. The immunoSEQ Assay, a bias-controlled multiplex PCR, was used to amplify TCRbeta CDR3 regions from genomic DNA. In the authors' own workflow: The number of nucleated cells in each sample was estimated from the amplification of reference gene primers within the assay. Sequence reads were collapsed and filtered to measure the absolute abundance of every unique TCRbeta CDR3 rearrangement. For each sample, productive Simpson clonality was calculated as the square root of Simpson's diversity index over productive rearrangements. The source is immuneACCESS, and TCRdb retained only in-frame sequences with V and J called. Part of the clones is not carried over; for the studies checked, unresolved V genes explain less than half of this, and the remainder is unexplained. From that table come the V and J calls and clone size; the DNA was used to work out D and trimming. Counted in this sample were approximately 92,000 clones; 85% of them appeared once. The ten largest clones take up 3% to 4% of the sample.

The V gene is TRBV7-9 and the J gene is TRBJ2-4; 7 bases in between match TRBD2. The specimen sequenced was peripheral blood. The origin of this receptor is a man aged 45-65 years with acute or convalescent COVID-19. The CDR3 protein: CASSEVGGVGKNIQYF. The nucleotide sequence is given as TGTGCCAGCAGCGAGGTGGGAGGGGTCGGCAAAAACATTCAGTACTTC. Reference TRBV7-9 and TRBJ2-4 genes cover what lies past the CDR3, so the full variable domain is DTGVSQNPRHKITKRGQNVTFRCDPISEHNRLYWYRQTLGQGPEFLTYFQNEAQLEKSRLLSDRFSAERPKGSFSTLEIQRTEQGDSAMYLCASSEVGGVGKNIQYFGAGTRLSVL.